These 23 T cell receptor beta chains share one sample of origin, sequenced in a study of human T cells and chemical hapten exposure. From the RACE reads, TCRdb called clonotypes with MiXCR, one entry per CDR3 protein. Here the sample spans around 350,000 distinct CDR3 sequences, approximately 5.8% being singletons. Time point noted: pre-sensitization, week 0. Regarding treatment: therapeutic diphenylcyclopropenone sensitization with weekly scalp DPC. Here the sequenced sample was whole blood, taken in connection with sensitization to the hapten diphenylcyclopropenone (DPC). All receptors come from a young woman with alopecia areata. Some clones in this sample may be carry-over from other donors' samples.

Points on this clonotype: The junction differs from germline at one of its ends, possibly a read error. The chain combines TRBV5-4 with TRBJ2-2, with D tentatively TRBD1 or TRBD2 (6 bases each). Germline V gene data show CDR1 as SGHNT and CDR2 as YYREEE (reference sequence). This CDR3 comprises 16 residues. CDR3 coding DNA: TGTGCCTGCAGCCCTGGGTGGGGGGCGCGCACCGGGGAGCTGTTTTTT. Protein product: CACSPGWGARTGELFF.

This chain links TRBV6-7 with TRBJ1-4, with D tentatively TRBD1 (5 bases). TRBV6-7 is filed as an ORF, its function uncertain. The CDR3 totals 17 residues. V was pared by 5 bases and J by 0 bases, with 16 bases between. The DNA of the CDR3 is TGTGCCAGCAGTCGCATAGGGACTGGCACAACTAATGAAAAACTGTTTTTT. This encodes CASSRIGTGTTNEKLFF.

This clonotype showed up just a few times. The chain recombines TRBV3-1 with TRBJ2-7; 8 bases match TRBD1. The CDR3 covers 18 residues. Germline V gene lookup returns CDR1 LGHDT and CDR2 YNNKEL (reference sequence). The trim removed 0 bases at V and 2 bases at J, leaving 12 bases unmatched. The CDR3 loop reads CASSQDGWGQVKTYEQYF. DNA for the CDR3: TGTGCCAGCAGCCAAGATGGTTGGGGACAGGTGAAAACCTACGAGCAGTACTTC.

This clonotype was counted ten times or more. J is TRBJ1-5 and V is TRBV6-1; TRBD1 agrees at 8 bases. Losses at the gene ends were 2 bases for V and 7 bases for J; bases not matched to a gene: 7. Germline V gene data show CDR1 as MNHNS and CDR2 as SASEGT. The CDR3 consists of 15 residues. CDR3 sequence: CASSEFRQGRQPQHF. CDR3 nucleotide sequence: TGTGCCAGCAGTGAATTTCGACAGGGGCGGCAGCCCCAGCATTTT.

The chain couples TRBV4-3 to TRBJ2-5, with TRBD2 matching over 7 bases. Germline CDR1 reads LGHNA; CDR2 reads YSLEER. V dropped 3 bases and J dropped 2; count of bases not matched to a gene: 3. The CDR3 length is 14 residues. This CDR3 is CASSQPLAQETQYF. The CDR3 nucleotides are TGCGCCAGCAGCCAGCCACTAGCGCAAGAGACCCAGTACTTC.

This clonotype was counted many times. The chain combines TRBV28 with TRBJ2-7, with 7 bases identical to TRBD1. CDR3 length: 12 residues. Germline loops: CDR1 MDHEN, CDR2 SYDVKM. The V segment lost 6 bases and the J segment 6 bases; nucleotides outside the gene matches: 5. Here the CDR3 reads CASSPDRAEQYF. In nucleotides, the CDR3 is TGTGCCAGCAGCCCCGACAGGGCCGAGCAGTACTTC.

This clonotype was counted between two and nine times. The chain combines TRBV5-1 with TRBJ1-3; the D is unclear. Germline V gene data show CDR1 as SGHRS and CDR2 as YFSETQ. There are 14 residues in the CDR3. V was clipped by 4 bases and J by 0 bases, with 8 bases between them. The CDR3 sequence is CASSQVSSGNTIYF. The CDR3 DNA sequence: TGCGCCAGCAGCCAAGTGAGCTCTGGAAACACCATATATTTT. Full variable domain (outside the CDR3, taken from reference TRBV5-1 and TRBJ1-3): KAGVTQTPRYLIKTRGQQVTLSCSPISGHRSVSWYQQTPGQGLQFLFEYFSETQRNKGNFPGRFSGRQFSNSRSEMNVSTLELGDSALYLCASSQVSSGNTIYFGEGSWLTVV.

This clonotype was seen a handful of times. V usage is TRBV20-1 and J usage is TRBJ1-3; no definite D call. There are 16 residues in the CDR3. The ends were cut back, 0 bases at V and 0 bases at J, with 12 bases in the middle. Germline V gene data show CDR1 as DFQATT and CDR2 as SNEGSKA (reference sequence). CDR3 sequence: CSARDVQASSGNTIYF. CDR3 DNA sequence: TGCAGTGCTAGAGATGTTCAGGCGAGCTCTGGAAACACCATATATTTT.

Many counts were recorded for this clonotype. The chain carries TRBV9 and TRBJ2-3, with D uncertain. Germline lookup yields CDR1 SGDLS and CDR2 YYNGEE. V dropped 6 bases and J dropped 0 bases, with 8 bases sitting between them. CDR3 length: 13 amino acids. The CDR3 DNA follows: TGTGCCAGCACAATAGGTAGCACAGATACGCAGTATTTT. Its translation is CASTIGSTDTQYF. The complete variable domain, with remaining parts taken from reference TRBV9 and TRBJ2-3, reads DSGVTQTPKHLITATGQRVTLRCSPRSGDLSVYWYQQSLDQGLQFLIQYYNGEERAKGNILERFSAQQFPDLHSELNLSSLELGDSALYFCASTIGSTDTQYFGPGTRLTVL.

This clonotype was observed a handful of times. The rearrangement joins TRBV7-9 to TRBJ2-1; weak D call: TRBD1 (6 bases). The V gene's germline CDR1 is SEHNR and CDR2 FQNEAQ (reference sequence). The CDR3 loop spans 15 amino acids. The V and J ends lost 7 bases and 0 bases respectively, with 13 bases between them. The CDR3 loop is CASTIRDTSYNEQFF. In nucleotides, the CDR3 is TGTGCCAGCACCATCCGGGACACCTCCTACAATGAGCAGTTCTTC.

This clonotype has only a few counts. The chain links TRBV2 to TRBJ2-3; D uncertain. Trimming took off 8 bases at V and 4 bases at J, with 13 bases between the two ends. The CDR3 contains 13 residues. Germline CDR1 reads SNHLY; CDR2 reads FYNNEI. The CDR3 region is CASDDRTADTQYF. CDR3 bases: TGTGCCAGCGACGATAGAACGGCAGATACGCAGTATTTT. Using reference TRBV2 and TRBJ2-3 for the parts outside the CDR3, the full variable domain is EPEVTQTPSHQVTQMGQEVILRCVPISNHLYFYWYRQILGQKVEFLVSFYNNEISEKSEIFDDQFSVERPDGSNFTLKIRSTKLEDSAMYFCASDDRTADTQYFGPGTRLTVL.

The CDR3: CASTHRRGTSGGAVYDEQFF. CDR3 DNA sequence: TGTGCCAGCACCCATCGAAGAGGGACTAGCGGGGGGGCAGTGTATGATGAGCAGTTCTTC. The chain links TRBV21-1 to TRBJ2-1; the table assigns TRBD2, which was not confirmed against the DNA. TRBV21-1 is flagged as a pseudogene. CDR3 size: 20 residues.

Concerning this clonotype itself: Its ends do not fully match the called genes, so a read error is possible. V and J are TRBV6-2 or TRBV6-3 and TRBJ1-4, with D unresolved. CDR1 and CDR2 (germline): MNHEY, SVGEGT. This CDR3 is 12 amino acids long. The CDR3 spells CASSSVYDKLFF. CDR3 sequence (DNA): TGTGCCAGCAGTTCAGTGTATGACAAACTGTTTTTT.

This clonotype has ten or more counts. This chain connects TRBV29-1 to TRBJ1-1; the D gene is possibly TRBD1 (5 bases). V was cut by 6 bases and J by 8 bases, with 19 bases left in between. Per germline, CDR1 SQVTM and CDR2 ANQGSEA. The CDR3 is 13 residues long. CDR3 sequence (DNA): TGCAGCGTGAGGATTTTAGGGGTCTCCGAAGCTTTCTTT. This sequence encodes CSVRILGVSEAFF.

This clonotype was detected ten times or more. V gene TRBV29-1 combines with J gene TRBJ1-3; tentative D call: TRBD1 (5 bases). V was clipped by 4 bases and J by 0 bases, with 16 bases between them. The CDR3 is 16 residues long. Germline V gives CDR1 SQVTM, CDR2 ANQGSEA. The CDR3 bases are TGCAGCGTTGGGGGGGATCGTGGGAGCTCTGGAAACACCATATATTTT. This codes for CSVGGDRGSSGNTIYF.

This clonotype has at least ten counts. The genes are TRBV25-1 and TRBJ2-1; D gene uncertain. CDR1 MGHDK and CDR2 SYGVNS come from the germline V gene. The V end lost 5 bases, the J end lost 7 bases, and 12 bases lay between the germline ends. The CDR3 length is 13 residues. The CDR3 region is CASSPPSWNEQFF. The DNA for the CDR3 is TGTGCCAGCAGTCCTCCGTCATGGAATGAGCAGTTCTTC.

This clonotype was picked up a small number of times. The rearrangement links TRBV7-2 to TRBJ2-5, with 11 bases identical to TRBD2. The CDR3 loop spans 16 amino acids. V was clipped by 4 bases and J by 2 bases; unmatched bases: 6. Germline V gene data show CDR1 as SGHTA and CDR2 as FQGNSA. In DNA form, the CDR3 reads TGTGCCAGCAGCTCCCTTGTAGCGGGGGGGCAAGAGACCCAGTACTTC. It encodes CASSSLVAGGQETQYF.

A few counts support this clonotype. The chain uses TRBV6-1 and TRBJ1-5; 11 bases are a match to TRBD1. The length of the CDR3 is 16 residues. The trim removed 4 bases at V and 6 bases at J, leaving 8 bases unmatched. Per the germline V gene, CDR1 is MNHNS and CDR2 is SASEGT. The CDR3 loop is CASSGGQGGFRQPQHF. CDR3 DNA: TGTGCCAGCAGTGGGGGACAGGGGGGATTCCGTCAGCCCCAGCATTTT.

The CDR3 here is CASSPQGANQPQHF. The DNA of the CDR3 is TGTGCCAGCAGCCCCCAGGGGGCGAATCAGCCCCAGCATTTT. The rearrangement links TRBV6-6 to TRBJ1-5; TRBD1 matches 8 bases. Germline loops: CDR1 MNHNY, CDR2 SVGAGI (reference sequence). This CDR3 has 14 residues. J was trimmed by 4 bases and V by 6 bases; bases with no gene match: 5.

The chain links TRBV10-3 to TRBJ2-5; possibly TRBD2 for D (6 bases). Germline-derived CDR1 and CDR2 are ENHRY and SYGVKD. Trimming pared 0 bases from V and 4 bases from J, leaving 12 bases between. The CDR3 sequence is 15 residues long. The CDR3: CAISESAGIRETQYF. The CDR3 bases are TGTGCCATCAGTGAGTCGGCGGGGATCCGAGAGACCCAGTACTTC.

This clonotype was picked up a small number of times. The rearrangement links TRBV10-3 to TRBJ2-7; D might be TRBD1 (6 bases). The length of the CDR3 is 16 residues. Trimming removed 3 bases at V and 0 bases at J, with 15 bases between. Per germline, CDR1 ENHRY and CDR2 SYGVKD. The CDR3 DNA is TGTGCCATCAGTGATATAGGGACAAGGTTCTCCTACGAGCAGTACTTC. Translation: CAISDIGTRFSYEQYF.

This chain links TRBV7-6 with TRBJ1-5; possible D gene TRBD1, 6 bases. Per germline, CDR1 SGHVS and CDR2 FNYEAQ. The CDR3 has 16 residues. The V end was cut by 0 bases, the J end by 4 bases, with 13 bases between. The CDR3 nucleotides are TGTGCCAGCAGCTTAGCAGTGGGGGCTGGGAATCAGCCCCAGCATTTT. It specifies CASSLAVGAGNQPQHF.

This clonotype occurred a few times. V gene TRBV2 combines with J gene TRBJ1-1; 12 positions agree with TRBD1. CDR3 length: 15 amino acids. Trimming took 6 bases from V and 1 from J; bases not matched to a gene: 3. Per the germline V gene, CDR1 is SNHLY and CDR2 is FYNNEI. The CDR3 sequence: CASSGDRGRNTEAFF. CDR3 nucleotides: TGTGCCAGCAGCGGGGACAGGGGGCGGAACACTGAAGCTTTCTTT.